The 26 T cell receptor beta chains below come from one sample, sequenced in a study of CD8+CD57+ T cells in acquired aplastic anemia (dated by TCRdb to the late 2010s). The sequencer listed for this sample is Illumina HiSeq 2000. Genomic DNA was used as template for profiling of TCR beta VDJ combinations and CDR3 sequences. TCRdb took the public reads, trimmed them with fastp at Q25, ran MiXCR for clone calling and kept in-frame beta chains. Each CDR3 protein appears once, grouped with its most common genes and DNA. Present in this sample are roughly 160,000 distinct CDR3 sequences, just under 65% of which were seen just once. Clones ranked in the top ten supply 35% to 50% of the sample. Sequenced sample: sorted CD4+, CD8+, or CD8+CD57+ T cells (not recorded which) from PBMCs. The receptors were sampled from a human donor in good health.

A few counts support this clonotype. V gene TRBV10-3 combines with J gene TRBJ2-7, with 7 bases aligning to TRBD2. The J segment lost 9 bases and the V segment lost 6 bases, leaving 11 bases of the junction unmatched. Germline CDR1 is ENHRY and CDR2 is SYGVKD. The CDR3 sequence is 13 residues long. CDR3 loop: CAISGGTSIGQYF. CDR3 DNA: TGTGCCATCAGCGGGGGGACGTCGATTGGGCAGTACTTC.

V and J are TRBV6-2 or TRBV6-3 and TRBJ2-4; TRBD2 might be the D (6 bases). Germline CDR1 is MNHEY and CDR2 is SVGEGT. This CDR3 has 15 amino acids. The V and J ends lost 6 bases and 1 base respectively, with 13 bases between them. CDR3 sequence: CASREGYGAKNIQYF. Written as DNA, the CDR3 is TGTGCCAGCAGGGAGGGGTACGGGGCCAAAAACATTCAGTACTTC.

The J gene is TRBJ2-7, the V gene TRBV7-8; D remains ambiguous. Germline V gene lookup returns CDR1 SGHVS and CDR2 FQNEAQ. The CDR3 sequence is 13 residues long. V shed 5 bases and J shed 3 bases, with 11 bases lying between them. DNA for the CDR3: TGTGCCAGCAGCGTGGGTCCAATCTACGAGCAGTACTTC. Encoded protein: CASSVGPIYEQYF.

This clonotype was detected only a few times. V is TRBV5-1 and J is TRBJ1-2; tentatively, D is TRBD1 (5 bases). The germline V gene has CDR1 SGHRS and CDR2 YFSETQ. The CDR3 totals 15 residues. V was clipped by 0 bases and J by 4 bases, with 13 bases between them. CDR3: CASSLAQGSSYGYTF. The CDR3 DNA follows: TGCGCCAGCAGCTTGGCGCAGGGAAGTAGCTATGGCTACACCTTC.

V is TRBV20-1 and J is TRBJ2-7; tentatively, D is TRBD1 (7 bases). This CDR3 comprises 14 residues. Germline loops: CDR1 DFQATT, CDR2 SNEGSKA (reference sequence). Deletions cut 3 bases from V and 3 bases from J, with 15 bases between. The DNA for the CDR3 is TGCAGTGCTAGGCGGCCTCAGGGGGGCTACGAGCAGTACTTC. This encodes CSARRPQGGYEQYF.

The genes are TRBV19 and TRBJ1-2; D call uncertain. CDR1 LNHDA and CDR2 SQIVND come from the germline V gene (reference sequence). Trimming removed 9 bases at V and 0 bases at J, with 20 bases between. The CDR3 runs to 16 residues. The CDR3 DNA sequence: TGTGCCAGCCGCCCGGCGGTCACAGACTCTAACTATGGCTACACCTTC. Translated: CASRPAVTDSNYGYTF.

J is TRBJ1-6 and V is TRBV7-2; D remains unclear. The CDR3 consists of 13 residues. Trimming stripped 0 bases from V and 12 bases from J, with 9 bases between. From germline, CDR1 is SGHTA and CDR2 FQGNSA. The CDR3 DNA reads TGTGCCAGCAGCTTAGCGCTGGTTCAACCCCTCCACTTT. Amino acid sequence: CASSLALVQPLHF.

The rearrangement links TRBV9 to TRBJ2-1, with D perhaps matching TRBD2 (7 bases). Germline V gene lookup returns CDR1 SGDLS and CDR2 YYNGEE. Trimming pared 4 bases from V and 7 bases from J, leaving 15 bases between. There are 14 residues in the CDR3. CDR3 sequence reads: CASSREVGTNEQFF. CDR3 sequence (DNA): TGTGCCAGCAGCCGGGAGGTCGGGACAAATGAGCAGTTCTTC.

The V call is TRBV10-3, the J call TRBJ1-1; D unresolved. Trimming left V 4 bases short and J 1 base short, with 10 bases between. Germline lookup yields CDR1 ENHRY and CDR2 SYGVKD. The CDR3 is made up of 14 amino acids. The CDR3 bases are TGTGCCATCAGTGTGAATCGAGAGAACACTGAAGCTTTCTTT. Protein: CAISVNRENTEAFF.

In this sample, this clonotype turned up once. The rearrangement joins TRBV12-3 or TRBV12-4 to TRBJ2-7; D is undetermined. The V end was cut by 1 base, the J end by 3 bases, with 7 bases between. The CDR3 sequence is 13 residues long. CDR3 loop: CASSLVWGYEQYF. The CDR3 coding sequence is TGTGCCAGCAGTTTAGTCTGGGGCTACGAGCAGTACTTC.

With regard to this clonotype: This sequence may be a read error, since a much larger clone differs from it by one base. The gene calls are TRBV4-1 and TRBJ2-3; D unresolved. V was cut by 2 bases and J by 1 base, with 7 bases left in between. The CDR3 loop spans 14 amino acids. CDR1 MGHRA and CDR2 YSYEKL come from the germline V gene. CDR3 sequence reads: CASSQWSGTDTQYF. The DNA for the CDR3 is TGCGCCAGCAGCCAATGGAGCGGCACAGATACGCAGTATTTT.

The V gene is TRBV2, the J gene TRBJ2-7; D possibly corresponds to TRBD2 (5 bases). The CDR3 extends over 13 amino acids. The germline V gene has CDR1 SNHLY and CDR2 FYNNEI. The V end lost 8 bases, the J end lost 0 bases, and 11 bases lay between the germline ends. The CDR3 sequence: CASVPSSSYEQYF. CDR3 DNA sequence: TGTGCCAGCGTCCCTAGCAGCTCCTACGAGCAGTACTTC.

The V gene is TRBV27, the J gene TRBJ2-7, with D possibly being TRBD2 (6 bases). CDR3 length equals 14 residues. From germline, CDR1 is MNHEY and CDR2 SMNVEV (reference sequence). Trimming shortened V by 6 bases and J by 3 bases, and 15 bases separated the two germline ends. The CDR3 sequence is CASRDYDGYYEQYF. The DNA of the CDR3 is TGTGCCAGCAGGGACTACGACGGTTACTACGAGCAGTACTTC.

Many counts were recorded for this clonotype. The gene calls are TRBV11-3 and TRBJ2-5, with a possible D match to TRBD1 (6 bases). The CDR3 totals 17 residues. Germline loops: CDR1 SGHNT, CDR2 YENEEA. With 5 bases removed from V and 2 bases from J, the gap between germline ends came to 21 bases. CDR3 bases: TGTGCCAGCAGCGCACAGGGCGACGGGGAACCTCAAGAGACCCAGTACTTC. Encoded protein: CASSAQGDGEPQETQYF.

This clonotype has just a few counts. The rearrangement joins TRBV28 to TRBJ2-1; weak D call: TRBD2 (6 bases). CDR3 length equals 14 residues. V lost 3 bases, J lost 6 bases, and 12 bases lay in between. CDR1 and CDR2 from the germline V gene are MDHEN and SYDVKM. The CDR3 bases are TGTGCCAGCAGTTTGGGGGACTCACCCAATGAGCAGTTCTTC. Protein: CASSLGDSPNEQFF.

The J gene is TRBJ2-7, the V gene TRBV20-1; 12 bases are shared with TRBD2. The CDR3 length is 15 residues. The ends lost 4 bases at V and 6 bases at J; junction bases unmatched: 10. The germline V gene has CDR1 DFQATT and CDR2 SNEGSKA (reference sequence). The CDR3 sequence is CSAIDRTSGIGEQYF. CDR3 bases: TGCAGTGCTATAGATCGGACTAGCGGGATCGGCGAGCAGTACTTC.

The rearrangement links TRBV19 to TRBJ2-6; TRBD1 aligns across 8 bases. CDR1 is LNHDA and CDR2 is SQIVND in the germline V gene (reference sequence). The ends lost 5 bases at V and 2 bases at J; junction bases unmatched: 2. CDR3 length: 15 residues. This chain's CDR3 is CASSRTGTGANVLTF. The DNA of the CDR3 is TGTGCCAGTAGTCGGACAGGGACTGGGGCCAACGTCCTGACTTTC.

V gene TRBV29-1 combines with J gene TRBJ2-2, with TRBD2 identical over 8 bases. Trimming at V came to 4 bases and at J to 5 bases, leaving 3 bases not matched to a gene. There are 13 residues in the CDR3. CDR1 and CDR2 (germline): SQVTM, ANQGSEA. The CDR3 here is CSVGLAGTGELFF. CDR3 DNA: TGCAGCGTTGGATTAGCGGGGACCGGGGAGCTGTTTTTT.

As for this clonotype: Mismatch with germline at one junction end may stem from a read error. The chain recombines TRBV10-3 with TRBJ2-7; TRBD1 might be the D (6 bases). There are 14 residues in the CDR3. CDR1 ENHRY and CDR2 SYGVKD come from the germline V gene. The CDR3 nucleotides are TGTGCCAGCAGTTTAGGACAGTTACCCTACGAGCAGTACTTC. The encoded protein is CASSLGQLPYEQYF.

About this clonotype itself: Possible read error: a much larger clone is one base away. The CDR3 loop is CASSSTAEGGSYNEQFF. For the CDR3, the DNA is TGTGCCAGCAGCTCGACCGCGGAGGGAGGCTCCTACAATGAGCAGTTCTTC. The rearrangement joins TRBV5-4 to TRBJ2-1; TRBD2 might be the D (6 bases). V lost 3 bases, J lost 0 bases, and 16 bases lay in between. The CDR3 loop spans 17 amino acids. CDR1 and CDR2 (germline): SGHNT, YYREEE (reference sequence).

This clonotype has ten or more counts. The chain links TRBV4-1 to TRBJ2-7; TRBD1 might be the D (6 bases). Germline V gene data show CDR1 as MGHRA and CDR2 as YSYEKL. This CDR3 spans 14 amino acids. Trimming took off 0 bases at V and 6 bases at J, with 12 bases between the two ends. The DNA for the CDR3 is TGCGCCAGCAGCCAAGACGAGGGGGTATTCGAGCAGTACTTC. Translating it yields CASSQDEGVFEQYF.

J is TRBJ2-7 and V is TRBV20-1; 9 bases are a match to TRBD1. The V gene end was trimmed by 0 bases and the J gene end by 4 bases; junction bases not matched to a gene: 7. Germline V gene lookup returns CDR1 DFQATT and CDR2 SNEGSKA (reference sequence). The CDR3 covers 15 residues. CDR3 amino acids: CSAREQGAMIYEQYF. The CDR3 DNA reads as TGCAGTGCTAGAGAACAGGGGGCAATGATTTACGAGCAGTACTTC.

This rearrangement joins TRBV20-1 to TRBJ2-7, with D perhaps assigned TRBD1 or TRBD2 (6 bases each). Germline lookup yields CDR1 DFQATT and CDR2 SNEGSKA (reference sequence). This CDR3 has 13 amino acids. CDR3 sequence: CSPFGGRGHEQYF. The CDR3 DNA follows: TGCAGCCCCTTCGGGGGACGGGGGCACGAGCAGTACTTC.

DNA for the CDR3: TGTGCCAGCAGAGCGGGAGTGTCCGCCGGGGAGCTGTTTTTT. It translates to CASRAGVSAGELFF. The chain combines TRBV6-2 or TRBV6-3 with TRBJ2-2; TRBD2 agrees at 8 bases. J was trimmed by 6 bases and V by 6 bases; bases with no gene match: 6. Looked up from germline, CDR1 is MNHEY and CDR2 is SVGEGT. The CDR3 is 14 amino acids.

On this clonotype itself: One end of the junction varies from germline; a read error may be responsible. CDR3 sequence (DNA): TGTGCCATCAGTCCTCGGGACAGCGATAATTCACCCCTCCATTTT. Translation gives CAISPRDSDNSPLHF. The gene calls are TRBV10-3 and TRBJ1-6; 7 bases line up with TRBD1. CDR1 and CDR2 from the germline V gene are ENHRY and SYGVKD. CDR3 length equals 15 residues.

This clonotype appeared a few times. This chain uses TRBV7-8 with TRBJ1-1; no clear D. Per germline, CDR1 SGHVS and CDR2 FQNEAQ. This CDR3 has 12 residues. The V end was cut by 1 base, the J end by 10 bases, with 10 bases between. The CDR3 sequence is CASSLGQARAFF. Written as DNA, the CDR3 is TGTGCCAGCAGCTTAGGGCAGGCCAGAGCTTTCTTT.